A selection of T cell receptor beta chains follows, all from one sample in a study of blood T cell repertoires in COVID-19. Here immunoSEQ multiplex PCR was the method, and the copy in TCRdb shows in-frame clones only, minus some. The sample records 300,000 to 400,000 clones, about 90% being singletons. The specimen sequenced was peripheral blood. The receptors were gathered from a woman aged 18-30 years who had recovered from COVID-19. The CDR3 runs from the conserved cysteine through the conserved F or W. The order of the fields is J gene, V gene, CDR3 protein.

TRBJ2-3 TRBV7-2 CASSLAVPITDTQYF
TRBJ1-2 TRBV18 CASSPGHLIYGYTF
TRBJ1-2 TRBV14 CASSQVGTDAYGYTF
TRBJ2-2 TRBV30 CAWSRGRTNTGELFF
TRBJ2-2 TRBV24-1 CATSDPGQGGTGELFF
TRBJ2-3 TRBV4-2 CASSQDPTESTDTQYF
TRBJ2-5 TRBV7-2 CASSLPVAGGINQETQYF
TRBJ1-1 TRBV6-5 CASRWDRGTEAFF
TRBJ2-2 TRBV3-1/TRBV3-2 CASSQGTSGSTGELFF
TRBJ2-2 TRBV10-2 CASSEPVGLAGGSGELFF
TRBJ2-3 TRBV27 CASSPTGEADTQYF
TRBJ2-3 TRBV7-2 CASSLVSAGGVDTQYF
TRBJ1-1 TRBV6-2/TRBV6-3 CASSYDRGPRTEAFF
TRBJ2-1 TRBV6-5 CASSYSRTSGGFVQFF
TRBJ1-2 TRBV10-3 CAISGRSSGYGYTF
TRBJ2-4 TRBV7-9 CASGQGAKNIQYF
TRBJ1-1 TRBV19 CASSPYGNTEAFF
TRBJ1-1 TRBV30 CAWNLVQNTEAFF
TRBJ1-6 TRBV11-2 CASSLLGRNSPLHF
TRBJ2-2 TRBV19 CASIPGLPGPGELFF
TRBJ2-1 TRBV5-4 CASSLGAYNEQFF
TRBJ1-6 TRBV28 CASSPGQGYNSPLHF
TRBJ2-5 TRBV3-1/TRBV3-2 CASSQDSGGETQYF
TRBJ2-1 TRBV11-3 CASSLITLGDRGFDEQFF
TRBJ1-2 TRBV2 CASSDRSYGYTF
TRBJ2-4 TRBV21-1 CASSANRGPNIQYF
TRBJ1-5 TRBV7-2 CASSLVGGGNQPQHF
TRBJ2-1 TRBV27 CASSWGGTSGVNNEQFF
TRBJ2-5 TRBV2 CASRPGTGGTWGEETQYF
TRBJ1-3 TRBV11-3 CASSPNEFLAGNTIYF
TRBJ1-5 TRBV19 CASSIGGGHNQPQHF
TRBJ2-3 TRBV11-3 CASSSREGTDTQYF
TRBJ2-1 TRBV6-6 CASSYDKRDNEQFF